This section outlines one TCR beta chain sequence together with its context. This table comes from immunoSEQ multiplex PCR, and its TCRdb copy is limited to in-frame clones, with some not included. In the table there are some 71,000 clones, about 83% of which are singletons. The data belong to a study of neoadjuvant anti-PD-1 for oral cavity cancer. V lost 5 bases to trimming and J lost 4 bases, with 12 bases between them. This CDR3 is built from 13 residues. Germline CDR1 is SGHVS and CDR2 is FQNEAQ. This chain connects TRBV7-8 to TRBJ2-7; D uncertain. The clonotype was recovered from a person aged 35-80 years with oral cavity squamous cell carcinoma. The source material was PBMCs, sampled before nivolumab (anti-PD-1) treatment. CDR3: CASSPMGLYEQYF. The DNA for the CDR3 is TGTGCCAGCAGCCCCATGGGCCTATACGAGCAGTACTTC.